The source of this T cell receptor (beta chain) is a study of T-cell reconstitution after alpha-beta-depleted transplantation in children. General study points: Diversity and T-cell counts at one year after transplant derived mostly from new T cells. After transplant, at about two months, alpha-beta T cells were reportedly derived from several hundred expanded graft clones. Surviving thymic progenitors and recipient T cells were the source of high TCRbeta diversity at day 60 in some patients.

There are a few counts of this clonotype. Its cognate antigen is unknown. A library of TCRbeta sequences, prepared with unique molecular identifiers, was generated. TCRdb called the PCR reads again in MiXCR, with one record for every CDR3 protein. The data contain under 750,000 distinct CDR3 sequences, 23% of them singletons. CDR3 length: 23 amino acids. In germline, CDR1 is MNHEY, CDR2 SVGEGT. Unmatched junction bases numbered 26, after V lost 1 base and J lost 0 bases. The gene calls are TRBV6-2 or TRBV6-3 and TRBJ2-5, with 7 nucleotides matching TRBD2. This sequence was found in a boy under two years old who had a stem cell transplant for acute myeloid leukemia, so the T cells may come from the graft donor. The sample in question was PBMCs, mostly from graft donor cells, obtained 360 days after TCRalphabeta/CD19-depleted stem cell transplant. CDR3 amino acids: CASSYLLSSGETGGAFNQETQYF. CDR3 coding DNA: TGTGCCAGCAGTTACTTGCTGTCCAGCGGGGAGACGGGTGGAGCATTTAACCAAGAGACCCAGTACTTC.